This paragraph reports one T cell receptor (beta chain). The antigen is not known. The V end lost 4 bases, the J end lost 5 bases, and 15 bases lay between the germline ends. In germline, CDR1 is MNHEY, CDR2 SVGEGT. This CDR3 contains 15 residues. The authors prepared the TCRbeta library with unique molecular identifiers. TCRdb reprocessed the PCR reads with MiXCR, giving one entry per CDR3 protein. The sample lists fewer than 700,000 distinct CDR3 sequences, 13% occurring once. These data come from a study of T-cell reconstitution after alpha-beta-depleted transplantation in children. Study-level points and caveats: After transplant, high TCRbeta diversity at day 60 in some patients arose from surviving recipient T cells and thymic progenitors. Newly produced T cells mostly accounted for T-cell counts and diversity one year post-transplant. Reportedly, roughly two months post-transplant, alpha-beta T cells arose from several hundred expanded graft clones.

This specimen was PBMCs, mostly from graft donor cells, taken 360 days after TCRalphabeta/CD19-depleted stem cell transplant. This receptor was identified in a male patient younger than 18 who had a stem cell transplant for acute myeloid leukemia, so the T cells may come from the graft donor. The chain carries TRBV6-2 or TRBV6-3 and TRBJ2-1, with D perhaps matching TRBD2 (5 bases). CDR3 nucleotide sequence: TGTGCCAGCAGTTTTTCCTCACCTAGCCACAATGAGCAGTTCTTC. Residues: CASSFSSPSHNEQFF.